This T cell receptor (beta chain) was found in a study of cytomegalovirus exposure and HLA in healthy donors. Whole-study results and caveats: The study recorded about 160 TCR beta chains that were cytomegalovirus-associated.

The PCR contained 60 Vbeta and 13 Jbeta primers. Method: immunoSEQ multiplex PCR; TCRdb's copy keeps in-frame clones and lacks some. The data hold some 250,000 clones, with about 81% observed a single time. In the case of this clone: Its antigen is as yet unknown.

Germline V gives CDR1 SGDLS, CDR2 YYNGEE. CDR3 length: 14 amino acids. The sequence was collected from a middle-aged woman in good health and CMV-seropositive. The rearrangement uses TRBV9 and TRBJ2-5; D is possibly TRBD2 (6 bases). The J call is in doubt because the DNA end fits TRBJ2-7 better. The sample consisted of PBMCs. CDR3 bases: TGTGCCAGCAGCGTAAGTGGGGGGACCTACGAGCAGTACTTC. It is translated as CASSVSGGTYEQYF.